This TCR beta chain originates from a study of human T cells and chemical hapten exposure. Background on the study: Per-sample TCR yields varied mainly from small pooled library volume differences.

This clonotype was detected only a few times. The target antigen is unknown. The authors' processing: Between about 23,224 and 700,000 TCRs appeared in each sample, and the median stood at around 92,000. TCRdb reanalysed the RACE reads using MiXCR and keeps one entry per CDR3 protein. TCRdb's processing, not the authors', yielded these V and J calls. The table shows under 200,000 distinct CDR3 sequences, with 13% to 15% occurring only once. The study, taken as a whole, reports: Expanded TCRs clustered into significantly more large CDR3 similarity groups than controls, the analysis revealed.

Germline V gives CDR1 SNHLY, CDR2 FYNNEI. The V end lost 7 bases, the J end lost 0 bases, and 7 bases lay between the germline ends. This CDR3 has 14 residues. Time point: patch test 1, 2 weeks after DPC sensitization. Indicated treatment: therapeutic diphenylcyclopropenone sensitization with weekly scalp DPC. This TCR came from a woman under 40 with alopecia areata. Some clones in this sample may be carry-over from other donors' samples. This sample comprised whole blood, obtained in connection with sensitization to the hapten diphenylcyclopropenone (DPC). The chain is built from TRBV2 and TRBJ2-6; D is unclear. Written as DNA, the CDR3 is TGTGCCAGCACTTACGGCTCTGGGGCCAACGTCCTGACTTTC. Translating it yields CASTYGSGANVLTF.